This is a list of T cell receptor beta chains from one sample in a study of metastatic and nonmetastatic thyroid tumors. With MiXCR, TCRdb called clones anew from the PCR reads. The data show fewer than 25,000 clones, around 23% seen once. The sequencing sample was made of blood. Receptors originate from a male donor with papillary thyroid cancer or a benign thyroid nodule (not recorded which). Some clones in this sample may be carry-over from other donors' samples. CDR3s include the opening cysteine and the closing phenylalanine or tryptophan. The D gene is left open where the match is weak. Where a row states a size, it is once, few, many or the class of an expanded clone; other rows omit it.

CDR3nt: TGCGCCAGCAGCTTGGCCCCCAACAGGGATGATTCTGGCTACACCTTC
CDR3aa: CASSLAPNRDDSGYTF
j_gene: TRBJ1-2
d_gene: -
abundance: many
v_gene: TRBV5-1

CDR3nt: TGCGCCAGCTCAGACCGGGGCGAGCAGTACTTC
CDR3aa: CASSDRGEQYF
j_gene: TRBJ2-7
d_gene: -
abundance: -
v_gene: TRBV6-9

CDR3nt: TGCAGTGCTAGTACTAGCGGGTATAAAACTAGCACAGATACGCAGTATTTT
CDR3aa: CSASTSGYKTSTDTQYF
j_gene: TRBJ2-3
d_gene: TRBD2
abundance: many
v_gene: TRBV20-1

CDR3nt: TGTGCCAGCAGTTCCCTGGGACATGGTTACTCCTACGAGCAGTACTTC
CDR3aa: CASSSLGHGYSYEQYF
j_gene: TRBJ2-7
d_gene: -
abundance: -
v_gene: TRBV6-2/TRBV6-3

CDR3nt: TGCGCCAGCAGTGAGCCGGGGGCCGGAAACACCATATATTTT
CDR3aa: CASSEPGAGNTIYF
j_gene: TRBJ1-3
d_gene: -
abundance: -
v_gene: TRBV10-2

CDR3nt: TGTGCCAGCAGCCCTCTGGGGACAGGGTGGTACGAGCAGTACTTC
CDR3aa: CASSPLGTGWYEQYF
j_gene: TRBJ2-7
d_gene: TRBD1
abundance: few
v_gene: TRBV28

CDR3nt: TGTGCCTGGAGTCGGACGGTCGCTACGCAGTATTTT
CDR3aa: CAWSRTVATQYF
j_gene: TRBJ2-3
d_gene: -
abundance: -
v_gene: TRBV30

CDR3nt: TGTGCCACCAGTAAACGGGACAGGGACACCGGGGAGCTGTTTTTT
CDR3aa: CATSKRDRDTGELFF
j_gene: TRBJ2-2
d_gene: TRBD1
abundance: many
v_gene: TRBV24-1

CDR3nt: TGTGCCAGCAGCTTGGTTCTCGGACTTCGCACAGATACGCAGTATTTT
CDR3aa: CASSLVLGLRTDTQYF
j_gene: TRBJ2-3
d_gene: -
abundance: many
v_gene: TRBV5-4

CDR3nt: TGTGCCAGCAGCCTAACGGTACAGGGGGCTTATGAGCAGTACTTC
CDR3aa: CASSLTVQGAYEQYF
j_gene: TRBJ2-7
d_gene: TRBD1
abundance: once
v_gene: TRBV7-8